Listed below are T cell receptor beta chains from one sample, sequenced in a study of shared clonotypes between healthy human individuals. Sequenced by immunoSEQ multiplex PCR; TCRdb stores in-frame clones only, minus some. The sample carries hundreds of thousands of clones, approximately 79% recorded once. The sequencing sample was made of memory CD4+ T cells sorted from blood. Source of these receptors: a woman aged 30 to 39 in good health. Each CDR3 is given with its conserved first and last residue. D genes are given only for firm matches. Size tells how often a clone was seen (once, few, many) or the class of an expanded clone, and some rows leave it out.

v_call,cdr3_length,clone_size,j_call,d_call,cdr3_nt,cdr3_aa
TRBV5-1,15,.,TRBJ2-5,TRBD2,TGCGCCAGCAAGGTGTTAGCGGGGGTGCAAGAGACCCAGTACTTC,CASKVLAGVQETQYF
TRBV7-9,18,few,TRBJ2-2,TRBD1,TGTGCCAGCAGCTTCCCGCCGGGACAGGGGCATAGCACCGGGGAGCTGTTTTTT,CASSFPPGQGHSTGELFF
TRBV7-9,14,many,TRBJ2-1,TRBD2,TGTGCCAGCAGCGGGCGGGAGGACTACAATGAGCAGTTCTTC,CASSGREDYNEQFF
TRBV19,15,.,TRBJ1-5,TRBD1,TGTGCCAGTACCGAGGGAGGACAGGTCAATCAGCCCCAGCATTTT,CASTEGGQVNQPQHF
TRBV28,15,.,TRBJ1-5,.,TGTGCCAGCGGCGTTGGGCTAGGACGCAATCAGCCCCAGCATTTT,CASGVGLGRNQPQHF
TRBV5-4,13,.,TRBJ2-2,.,TGTGCCGCCGGGACATTGAACACCGGGGAGCTGTTTTTT,CAAGTLNTGELFF
TRBV5-1,15,.,TRBJ2-3,TRBD2,TGCGCCAGCAGCTTGGGCGGGAGGGCCCTGGATACGCAGTATTTT,CASSLGGRALDTQYF
TRBV27,13,once,TRBJ1-2,.,TGTGCCAGCACCCCGTTACAGGGATGGGGCTACACCTTC,CASTPLQGWGYTF
TRBV7-2,16,once,TRBJ2-1,TRBD2,TGTGCCAGCAGCGGAAAACTAGCGGGAGGAAACAATGAGCAGTTCTTC,CASSGKLAGGNNEQFF
TRBV5-6,13,.,TRBJ2-7,.,TGTGCCAGCACTTGGACGGCTACCTACGAGCAGTACTTC,CASTWTATYEQYF
TRBV7-9,18,.,TRBJ2-3,.,TGTGCCAGCAGCCTCGGGGCTTTCGGGGCGGCTAGCACAGATACGCAGTATTTT,CASSLGAFGAASTDTQYF
TRBV6-1,13,.,TRBJ2-5,.,TGTGCCAGCAAATTGCCTCAACAAGAGACCCAGTACTTC,CASKLPQQETQYF
TRBV5-5,15,.,TRBJ2-7,.,TGTGCCAGCAGCTTTCCGAATTTTGAGAATTACGAGCAGTACTTC,CASSFPNFENYEQYF
TRBV7-9,15,.,TRBJ1-2,.,TGTGCCAGCAGTCAAAGCCGGGGCCCGGGGGATGGCTACACCTTC,CASSQSRGPGDGYTF
TRBV4-2,12,.,TRBJ2-1,.,TGTGCCAGCAGCTCCAGGAACAATGAGCAGTTCTTC,CASSSRNNEQFF
TRBV10-2,17,.,TRBJ1-1,.,TGCGCCAGCAGTGACAGGACGGGACAACATGTGGCTACTGAAGCTTTCTTT,CASSDRTGQHVATEAFF
TRBV28,17,.,TRBJ2-5,TRBD2,TGTGCCAGCAGTGCGGCTAGCGGGAGGTCGGGTCAAGAGACCCAGTACTTC,CASSAASGRSGQETQYF
TRBV7-2,15,.,TRBJ2-6,.,TGTGCCAGCAGCCCCCACGGGGCTGGGGCCAACGTCCTGACTTTC,CASSPHGAGANVLTF
TRBV6-1,14,.,TRBJ2-1,.,TGTGCCAGCAGTGGGCTAGCGTCCCAGGCTGAGCAGTTCTTC,CASSGLASQAEQFF
TRBV7-9,16,medium-sized,TRBJ1-3,TRBD1,TGTGCCAGCAGCGCTAGCTGGACAGGCTCTGGAAACACCATATATTTT,CASSASWTGSGNTIYF
TRBV27,14,many,TRBJ2-7,.,TGTGCCAGCAGTTTTGAGCGGGCCTCCTACGAGCAGTACTTC,CASSFERASYEQYF
TRBV7-3,16,.,TRBJ2-1,TRBD2,TGTGCCAGCAGCCTAACTAGCGGGAGCACCTACAATGAGCAGTTCTTC,CASSLTSGSTYNEQFF
TRBV4-1,14,.,TRBJ1-5,.,TGCGCCAGCAGCCAAGTAGGACCTAATCAGCCCCAGCATTTT,CASSQVGPNQPQHF
TRBV18,13,.,TRBJ1-2,.,TGTGCCAGCTCACCGGACCGTAACTATGGCTACACCTTC,CASSPDRNYGYTF
TRBV23-1,17,.,TRBJ2-4,TRBD1,TGCGCCAGCAGTCAGCTAAACAGGGGCGGGGCCAAAAACATTCAGTACTTC,CASSQLNRGGAKNIQYF
TRBV29-1,16,.,TRBJ2-3,TRBD2,TGCAGCGTTGAAGGACCGACTAGCGGGGTCACAGATACGCAGTATTTT,CSVEGPTSGVTDTQYF
TRBV7-9,17,.,TRBJ2-2,TRBD2,TGTGCCAGCAGCAGGGCTAGCGGCGGTCTTAACACCGGGGAGCTGTTTTTT,CASSRASGGLNTGELFF